These T cell receptor beta chains were read from a single sample in a study of neurological immune-mediated disorders. TCRdb re-called the 5' RACE reads through MiXCR, storing one row per CDR3 protein. The sample comprises about 92,000 distinct CDR3 sequences, approximately 4% of which are singletons, and 2.5% to 3% rests with the top ten. Sequenced sample: PBMCs. The source of these receptors is a woman between 50 and 59 years old with multiple sclerosis. CDR3s include the opening cysteine and the closing phenylalanine or tryptophan. The D gene is left open where the match is weak. Clone size is given as once, few, many or a size class.

d_call: TRBD1; j_call: TRBJ1-1; clone_size: many; v_call: TRBV5-1; cdr3_aa: CASSPGTGTEAFF; cdr3_nt: TGCGCCAGCAGCCCCGGGACAGGGACTGAAGCTTTCTTT
d_call: NA; j_call: TRBJ2-7; clone_size: many; v_call: TRBV7-9; cdr3_aa: CASSLETGTTIF; cdr3_nt: TGTGCCAGCAGCTTAGAGACCGGGACAACGATTTTC
d_call: TRBD1; j_call: TRBJ2-3; clone_size: many; v_call: TRBV7-2; cdr3_aa: CASSSRDRGYTDTQYF; cdr3_nt: TGTGCCAGCAGCTCCAGGGACAGGGGTTACACAGATACGCAGTATTTT
d_call: NA; j_call: TRBJ2-1; clone_size: many; v_call: TRBV7-2; cdr3_aa: CASSLGPKYGEQFF; cdr3_nt: TGTGCCAGCAGCCTCGGTCCGAAATATGGGGAGCAGTTCTTC
d_call: NA; j_call: TRBJ2-5; clone_size: many; v_call: TRBV7-2; cdr3_aa: CASSLVPASETQYF; cdr3_nt: TGTGCCAGCAGCTTAGTACCCGCTTCGGAGACCCAGTACTTC
d_call: NA; j_call: TRBJ2-1; clone_size: many; v_call: TRBV20-1; cdr3_aa: CSARAVAEQFF; cdr3_nt: TGCAGTGCTAGAGCAGTAGCGGAGCAGTTCTTC
d_call: NA; j_call: TRBJ2-1; clone_size: many; v_call: TRBV7-9; cdr3_aa: CASSLDRDNEQFF; cdr3_nt: TGTGCCAGCAGCTTAGACAGAGACAATGAGCAGTTCTTC
d_call: TRBD2; j_call: TRBJ2-3; clone_size: many; v_call: TRBV4-2; cdr3_aa: CASSQGPGRGDTQYF; cdr3_nt: TGTGCCAGCAGCCAAGGTCCAGGGAGGGGAGATACGCAGTATTTT
d_call: TRBD1; j_call: TRBJ2-1; clone_size: many; v_call: TRBV9; cdr3_aa: CASSPSSGTVYNEQFF; cdr3_nt: TGTGCCAGCAGCCCATCCTCCGGGACAGTCTACAATGAGCAGTTCTTC
d_call: NA; j_call: TRBJ2-1; clone_size: many; v_call: TRBV5-1; cdr3_aa: CASSLPRGNDEQFF; cdr3_nt: TGCGCCAGCAGCTTACCTCGGGGGAACGATGAGCAGTTCTTC
d_call: NA; j_call: TRBJ2-3; clone_size: many; v_call: TRBV9; cdr3_aa: CASSVAGNTDTQYF; cdr3_nt: TGTGCCAGCAGCGTTGCGGGAAACACAGATACGCAGTATTTT
d_call: NA; j_call: TRBJ1-4; clone_size: many; v_call: TRBV7-2; cdr3_aa: CASSLGRKEKLFF; cdr3_nt: TGTGCCAGCAGCTTAGGGAGAAAGGAAAAACTGTTTTTT
d_call: NA; j_call: TRBJ1-5; clone_size: many; v_call: TRBV20-1; cdr3_aa: CSAASGSQPQHF; cdr3_nt: TGCAGTGCTGCTTCGGGGAGTCAGCCCCAGCATTTT
d_call: NA; j_call: TRBJ2-1; clone_size: many; v_call: TRBV6-2/TRBV6-3; cdr3_aa: CASSYGGRRLNNEQFF; cdr3_nt: TGTGCCAGCAGTTACGGGGGGCGACGTCTTAACAATGAGCAGTTCTTC
d_call: NA; j_call: TRBJ1-1; clone_size: many; v_call: TRBV20-1; cdr3_aa: CSASKGIMNTEAFF; cdr3_nt: TGCAGTGCTAGTAAGGGGATTATGAACACTGAAGCTTTCTTT
d_call: NA; j_call: TRBJ1-6; clone_size: many; v_call: TRBV7-2; cdr3_aa: CASSLPKGPTLF; cdr3_nt: TGTGCCAGCAGCTTACCCAAGGGTCCAACTCTCTTT
d_call: TRBD1; j_call: TRBJ1-1; clone_size: few; v_call: TRBV3-1; cdr3_aa: CASSQRLRQGREAFF; cdr3_nt: TGTGCCAGCAGCCAACGCCTTCGACAGGGTAGGGAAGCTTTCTTT
d_call: NA; j_call: TRBJ2-3; clone_size: many; v_call: TRBV5-1; cdr3_aa: CASSLEGGRRTTDTQYF; cdr3_nt: TGCGCCAGCAGCTTGGAGGGGGGTCGACGTACCACAGATACGCAGTATTTT
d_call: NA; j_call: TRBJ1-1; clone_size: many; v_call: TRBV6-2/TRBV6-3; cdr3_aa: CASSYLWGENTEAFF; cdr3_nt: TGTGCCAGCAGTTACCTTTGGGGAGAGAACACTGAAGCTTTCTTT
d_call: NA; j_call: TRBJ1-1; clone_size: many; v_call: TRBV4-3; cdr3_aa: CASSQSGHLNTEAFF; cdr3_nt: TGCGCCAGCAGCCAATCGGGACACCTGAACACTGAAGCTTTCTTT
d_call: NA; j_call: TRBJ2-7; clone_size: many; v_call: TRBV13; cdr3_aa: CASSFRDITYEQYF; cdr3_nt: TGTGCCAGCAGCTTCCGGGACATTACCTACGAGCAGTACTTC
d_call: TRBD1; j_call: TRBJ1-6; clone_size: many; v_call: TRBV7-2; cdr3_aa: CASSLDRGRSPLHF; cdr3_nt: TGTGCCAGCAGTTTGGACAGGGGGCGTTCACCCCTCCACTTT
d_call: NA; j_call: TRBJ1-4; clone_size: many; v_call: TRBV5-1; cdr3_aa: CASSLTSERVNEKLFF; cdr3_nt: TGCGCCAGCAGCTTAACGAGCGAACGAGTGAATGAAAAACTGTTTTTT